The next 6 T cell receptor beta chains were all read from a single sample in a study of chronic HIV infection and antiretroviral therapy. TCRdb passed the 5' RACE reads through MiXCR, listing each CDR3 protein once. The table lists about 48,000 distinct CDR3 sequences, approximately 19% of them singletons, with more than 2.5% in the top ten. Sequencing input: peripheral blood. The receptors shown here come from an adult who had HIV and had not received antiretroviral therapy, or was an uninfected healthy control (not recorded which).

This rearrangement joins TRBV7-2 to TRBJ2-3; either TRBD1 or TRBD2 may supply D (6 bases each). V was cut by 2 bases and J by 1 base, with 10 bases left in between. The CDR3 is 15 residues long. Germline V gene sequence: CDR1 SGHTA, CDR2 FQGNSA. The CDR3 DNA reads TGTGCCAGCAGCTTAAGGAGGGGGGGCACAGATACGCAGTATTTT. Amino acid sequence: CASSLRRGGTDTQYF.

This clonotype turned up a few times. The chain recombines TRBV29-1 with TRBJ2-3; D may be TRBD1 or TRBD2 (6 bases each). Germline assignment: CDR1 SQVTM and CDR2 ANQGSEA. Trimming shortened V by 4 bases and J by 2 bases, and 13 bases separated the two germline ends. The CDR3 extends over 14 amino acids. In DNA, the CDR3 is TGCAGCGTTGGGGGGGCGCGGGACACAGATACGCAGTATTTT. Its protein product is CSVGGARDTDTQYF.

The rearrangement joins TRBV7-9 to TRBJ2-3; 8 bases align to TRBD1. This CDR3 spans 15 amino acids. V was pared by 5 bases and J by 6 bases, with 10 bases of the junction left unmatched. Germline V gene lookup returns CDR1 SEHNR and CDR2 FQNEAQ (reference sequence). CDR3 DNA: TGTGCCAGCAGCCTCGGACAGGGTCTATCGGATACGCAGTATTTT. Translating gives CASSLGQGLSDTQYF.

The table lists this clonotype with a few counts. CDR3 nucleotide sequence: TGTGCCAGCAGTTCCCTTCTTATAACCGGGAGGGACTACAATGAGCAGTTCTTC. Its translation is CASSSLLITGRDYNEQFF. The chain recombines TRBV28 with TRBJ2-1; the match to TRBD2 covers 8 bases. Germline lookup yields CDR1 MDHEN and CDR2 SYDVKM. CDR3 length: 18 residues. V shed 4 bases, J shed 3 bases, and the junction held 14 bases outside the gene matches. Using reference TRBV28 and TRBJ2-1 for the parts outside the CDR3, the full variable domain is DVKVTQSSRYLVKRTGEKVFLECVQDMDHENMFWYRQDPGLGLRLIYFSYDVKMKEKGDIPEGYSVSREKKERFSLILESASTNQTSMYLCASSSLLITGRDYNEQFFGPGTRLTVL.

A few counts support this clonotype. CDR3 bases: TGTGCCAGCAGCCCGGACAGGTCAGCCGGAAACACCATATATTTT. It codes for CASSPDRSAGNTIYF. The chain joins TRBV9 to TRBJ1-3; 7 nucleotides match TRBD1. The CDR3 spans 15 residues. With V trimmed by 4 bases and J by 4 bases, 8 bases remained unmatched. Germline CDR1 SGDLS, CDR2 YYNGEE.

This clonotype was picked up a small number of times. J is TRBJ1-2 and V is TRBV7-9, with D unclear. This CDR3 region has 14 residues. Trimming took off 0 bases at V and 6 bases at J, with 11 bases between the two ends. Germline CDR1 reads SEHNR; CDR2 reads FQNEAQ (reference sequence). CDR3 nucleotide sequence: TGTGCCAGCAGCTTAGCGGGGATGCATAATGGCTACACCTTC. As protein: CASSLAGMHNGYTF.